This TCR beta chain appears in the sequencing data of a study of PD-L1 blockade in urothelial cancer. Turning to the study itself: Patients commenced intravenous atezolizumab, 1,200 mg every 3 weeks, at some point between 2013 and 2015.

Clones were sequenced by immunoSEQ multiplex PCR, and TCRdb holds only the in-frame ones, with some missing. Of some 84,000 clones detected, about four fifths appear once; the ten largest clones hold over 7.5%. Patients in the study were battling locally advanced or metastatic urothelial carcinoma. Germline V lookup: CDR1 LNHNV, CDR2 YYDKDF (reference sequence). The CDR3 extends over 15 amino acids. The V and J ends lost 0 bases and 7 bases, in that order; junction bases with no gene match: 9. This chain joins TRBV15 and TRBJ2-7, with 7 bases that match TRBD1. The specimen was PBMCs, collected around atezolizumab (anti-PD-L1) treatment. The clonotype was recovered from a man aged 70-80 years with urothelial cancer. CDR3 amino acids: CATSRDRAQGREQYF. CDR3 DNA: TGTGCCACCAGCAGAGATAGAGCACAGGGGCGAGAGCAGTACTTC. Supplemented by reference TRBV15 and TRBJ2-7, the full variable domain reads DAMVIQNPRYQVTQFGKPVTLSCSQTLNHNVMYWYQQKSSQAPKLLFHYYDKDFNNEADTPDNFQSRRPNTSFCFLDIRSPGLGDTAMYLCATSRDRAQGREQYFGPGTRLTVT.